The next 20 T cell receptor beta chains were all read from a single sample in a study of preoperative IRX-2 immunotherapy in early breast cancer. Only in-frame clones appear in the TCRdb table, and some are missing; sequencing was by immunoSEQ multiplex PCR. The sample holds 25,000 to 30,000 clones, 90% seen once. The treatment: preoperative locoregional IRX-2 cytokine immunotherapy. This sample was taken from a patient treated with IRX-2 immunotherapy. These receptors came from a human donor with breast cancer.

The chain has TRBV18 and TRBJ2-7; possibly TRBD1 or TRBD2 for D (5 bases each). Germline V gene lookup returns CDR1 KGHSH and CDR2 LQKENI. V shed 0 bases and J shed 1 base, with 16 bases lying between them. The CDR3 covers 17 residues. Written as DNA, the CDR3 is TGTGCCAGCTCACCACCTCCATGGGACGACATTTCCTACGAGCAGTACTTC. This translates into CASSPPPWDDISYEQYF.

The chain has TRBV5-1 and TRBJ2-3, with D possibly matching TRBD1 (6 bases). CDR3 size: 16 residues. Per the germline V gene, CDR1 is SGHRS and CDR2 is YFSETQ. The germline V and J ends were trimmed by 3 bases and 0 bases, with 14 bases remaining between them. The CDR3 is CASSSGQILSTDTQYF. CDR3 sequence (DNA): TGCGCCAGCAGCTCCGGACAGATTCTTAGCACAGATACGCAGTATTTT.

V gene TRBV6-5 combines with J gene TRBJ1-1, with D perhaps TRBD1 (5 bases). Trimming removed 11 bases at V and 7 bases at J, with 11 bases between. Germline loops: CDR1 MNHEY, CDR2 SVGAGI. CDR3 size: 10 residues. Here the CDR3 reads CAAGQIEAFF. Written as DNA, the CDR3 is TGTGCCGCGGGGCAGATTGAAGCTTTCTTT.

The V call is TRBV7-2, the J call TRBJ2-7; tentatively, D is TRBD2 (6 bases). The CDR3 is made up of 14 amino acids. The germline V gene encodes CDR1 SGHTA and CDR2 FQGNSA. Trimming took 1 base from V and 2 from J, leaving 9 bases between them. CDR3 sequence reads: CASSLDAGTYEQYF. As DNA, the CDR3 is TGTGCCAGCAGCTTAGATGCGGGGACCTACGAGCAGTACTTC.

The chain is built from TRBV10-3 and TRBJ2-1; 10 nucleotides agree with TRBD2. Losses at the gene ends were 3 bases for V and 3 bases for J; bases not matched to a gene: 2. The CDR3 loop spans 15 amino acids. Germline assignment: CDR1 ENHRY and CDR2 SYGVKD. Written as DNA, the CDR3 is TGTGCCATCAGTGACTCTAGCGGGAGCTACAATGAGCAGTTCTTC. Translated, it gives CAISDSSGSYNEQFF.

The chain links TRBV5-8 to TRBJ1-4; 7 positions agree with TRBD1. J gave up 5 bases and V 4 bases, and 11 bases lay outside the gene matches. Germline V lookup: CDR1 SGHTS, CDR2 YDEGEE. The CDR3 is 16 amino acids. The CDR3 DNA reads as TGTGCCAGCAGCCCGAAGGGACAGCTTAAAAATGAAAAACTGTTTTTT. It is translated as CASSPKGQLKNEKLFF.

The chain recombines TRBV4-3 with TRBJ1-1, with D perhaps TRBD1 (6 bases). Germline V lookup: CDR1 LGHNA, CDR2 YSLEER. Trimming cost V 3 bases and J 2 bases, with 16 bases left between them. This CDR3 contains 16 residues. The CDR3 nucleotides read TGCGCCAGCAGCCAGAGCTCCGGGACATTTAACACTGAAGCTTTCTTT. Amino acids: CASSQSSGTFNTEAFF.

The chain's CDR3 is CASGWTGNSPLHF. CDR3 in DNA: TGTGCTAGTGGCTGGACAGGCAATTCACCCCTCCACTTT. This chain joins TRBV12-5 and TRBJ1-6; 7 bases are a match to TRBD1. The CDR3 is made up of 13 amino acids. V lost 6 bases to trimming and J lost 7 bases; unmatched junction nucleotides: 3. Germline-derived CDR1 and CDR2 are LGHNT and FRNRAP.

This sequence joins TRBV5-1 and TRBJ2-1; 8 bases agree with TRBD1. This CDR3 comprises 15 residues. J gave up 9 bases and V 4 bases, and 12 bases lay outside the gene matches. Germline lookup yields CDR1 SGHRS and CDR2 YFSETQ. The CDR3 loop reads CASSNRLGQGPEQFF. CDR3 nucleotide sequence: TGCGCCAGCAGCAACCGCCTCGGACAGGGCCCTGAGCAGTTCTTC.

The rearrangement uses TRBV5-1 and TRBJ1-4, with TRBD1 identical over 8 bases. This CDR3 comprises 14 residues. V lost 3 bases and J lost 5; bases outside the gene matches: 3. Germline V lookup: CDR1 SGHRS, CDR2 YFSETQ. CDR3 in DNA: TGCGCCAGCAGCTGGACAGGGCAGAATGAAAAACTGTTTTTT. Translated, it gives CASSWTGQNEKLFF.

The chain employs TRBV15 and TRBJ1-4; tentative D call: TRBD1 (5 bases). The germline V gene encodes CDR1 LNHNV and CDR2 YYDKDF (reference sequence). The CDR3 totals 14 residues. V was pared by 3 bases and J by 8 bases, with 13 bases between. CDR3 in DNA: TGTGCCACCAGCAGTGGTGGTGGGGGAGAAAAACTGTTTTTT. Its protein product is CATSSGGGGEKLFF. Supplemented by reference TRBV15 and TRBJ1-4, the full variable domain reads DAMVIQNPRYQVTQFGKPVTLSCSQTLNHNVMYWYQQKSSQAPKLLFHYYDKDFNNEADTPDNFQSRRPNTSFCFLDIRSPGLGDTAMYLCATSSGGGGEKLFFGSGTQLSVL.

This clone rates as medium-sized. V gene TRBV28 combines with J gene TRBJ2-5; TRBD1 aligns across 10 bases. The CDR3 sequence is 14 residues long. CDR1 and CDR2 from the germline V gene are MDHEN and SYDVKM. Germline trimming cut 11 bases from V and 4 bases from J; bases unmatched to any gene: 10. Here the CDR3 reads CAGSKGQGRETQYF. The CDR3 nucleotides read TGTGCCGGAAGTAAGGGACAGGGGCGAGAGACCCAGTACTTC. The whole variable domain, remainder taken from reference TRBV28 and TRBJ2-5, is DVKVTQSSRYLVKRTGEKVFLECVQDMDHENMFWYRQDPGLGLRLIYFSYDVKMKEKGDIPEGYSVSREKKERFSLILESASTNQTSMYLCAGSKGQGRETQYFGPGTRLLVL.

This rearrangement joins TRBV19 to TRBJ1-5; D is unclear. The CDR3 loop spans 13 amino acids. Trimming stripped 5 bases from V and 3 bases from J, with 8 bases between. Per germline, CDR1 LNHDA and CDR2 SQIVND (reference sequence). CDR3 amino acids: CASSGLYNQPQHF. The CDR3 DNA sequence: TGTGCCAGTAGTGGCCTTTACAATCAGCCCCAGCATTTT.

This chain connects TRBV19 to TRBJ1-1; 8 nucleotides line up with TRBD1. This CDR3 is built from 15 residues. Looked up from germline, CDR1 is LNHDA and CDR2 is SQIVND (reference sequence). V shed 7 bases and J 0 bases; nucleotides not matched to a gene: 7. The CDR3 is CASNTRTGMNTEAFF. DNA of the CDR3: TGTGCCAGTAACACCCGGACAGGGATGAACACTGAAGCTTTCTTT.

The chain recombines TRBV27 with TRBJ1-4; 7 nucleotides align to TRBD1. The trim removed 3 bases at V and 8 bases at J, leaving 6 bases unmatched. There are 14 residues in the CDR3. The germline gives CDR1 MNHEY, CDR2 SMNVEV (reference sequence). In nucleotides, the CDR3 is TGTGCCAGCAGTTTCACAGGGGTGCGCGAAAAACTGTTTTTT. This gives the protein CASSFTGVREKLFF.

The chain recombines TRBV6-5 with TRBJ2-6; D gene ambiguous. Germline V gene sequence: CDR1 MNHEY, CDR2 SVGAGI. Deletions cut 1 base from V and 0 bases from J, with 7 bases between. CDR3 size: 16 residues. The CDR3 reads CASSYFGTSGANVLTF. The DNA for the CDR3 is TGTGCCAGCAGTTACTTTGGAACCTCTGGGGCCAACGTCCTGACTTTC.

This sequence joins TRBV15 and TRBJ1-2, with a possible D match to TRBD1 (5 bases). Germline CDR1 LNHNV, CDR2 YYDKDF (reference sequence). The length of the CDR3 is 12 residues. The CDR3 nucleotides are TGTGCTTCTAGGGGAACTAACTATGGCTACACCTTC. This codes for CASRGTNYGYTF.

The chain is built from TRBV5-8 and TRBJ2-5; 10 nucleotides line up with TRBD1. The CDR3 covers 16 residues. Germline assignment: CDR1 SGHTS and CDR2 YDEGEE. Trimming removed 0 bases from V and 1 base from J; junction bases left unmatched: 3. CDR3 region: CASSLGGTGAQETQYF. The CDR3 DNA follows: TGTGCCAGCAGCTTGGGTGGGACAGGGGCCCAAGAGACCCAGTACTTC.

The chain combines TRBV19 with TRBJ2-3; D unclear. Germline-derived CDR1 and CDR2 are LNHDA and SQIVND (reference sequence). V was cut by 1 base and J by 6 bases, with 5 bases left in between. This CDR3 has 12 residues. The CDR3 spells CASSIVEDTQYF. CDR3 nucleotide sequence: TGTGCCAGTAGTATAGTAGAGGATACGCAGTATTTT.

The CDR3 sequence is CASSAYTGELFF. The CDR3 DNA follows: TGCGCCAGCAGCGCTTACACCGGGGAGCTGTTTTTT. V usage is TRBV5-1 and J usage is TRBJ2-2; D ambiguous. V was trimmed by 4 bases and J by 3 bases, leaving 4 bases between them. This CDR3 spans 12 amino acids. Germline-derived CDR1 and CDR2 are SGHRS and YFSETQ.